This T cell receptor beta chain was sequenced during a study of T cells in Graves' hyperthyroidism and ophthalmopathy. Background on the study: Pretreatment peripheral blood was obtained at initial diagnosis. Whole-study results and caveats: Expanded thyroid clonotypes (above 0.001) were mostly also found in blood. Researchers report that a 13 V-J model separated ophthalmopathy from stable hyperthyroidism.

The length of the CDR3 is 14 residues. Germline V lookup: CDR1 LGHDT, CDR2 YNNKEL (reference sequence). A remark on this clonotype: The target antigen is unknown. One end of the junction does not line up with germline, which may come from a read error.

Clinical symptoms, serum thyroxine and TRAb, thyroid ultrasound and orbital computed tomography together formed the diagnostic basis. It was RNA transcripts that yielded the amplified TCR beta CDR3 regions. The primer set for the first-round RT-PCR of the TCR CDR3 was HTBI. A single record per CDR3 protein comes from TCRdb applying MiXCR to the multiplex PCR reads. The sample has under 800,000 distinct CDR3 sequences; 11% to 15% are singletons. V gene TRBV3-1 combines with J gene TRBJ2-5, with D perhaps assigned TRBD1 or TRBD2 (5 bases each). Sequencing input: blood. The TCR sequence derives from a woman under 30 with Graves' hyperthyroidism. The CDR3 protein is CASSLHGAQGTQYF. DNA of the CDR3: TGTGCCAGCAGCCTCCACGGGGCACAAGGGACCCAGTACTTC.